The present entry profiles one T cell receptor beta chain with its context. Its cognate antigen is unknown. The source of the sample is a study of OX40 agonist ivuxolimab in advanced cancers. Study-level background: Ivuxolimab, an agonistic anti-OX40 (CD134) antibody, was given to patients. Patients with prior anti-PD-1, anti-PD-L1 or anti-CTLA-4 therapy were eligible; about 41% had some. Study findings and constraints: It was not determined which antigens were specifically recognized by the peripheral T cells that had undergone clonal expansion.

Cycle 7 day 1, cycle 4 day 1, and baseline were the timepoints at which blood was sampled. The CDR3 contains 16 residues. Germline assignment: CDR1 LGHNA and CDR2 YSLEER. Trimming stripped 1 base from V and 2 bases from J, with 14 bases between. Data came from immunoSEQ multiplex PCR; TCRdb stores just in-frame clones and leaves some out. Seen here are some 76,000 clones, 70% to 90% observed once, and the top ten hold about 1.8%. The origin of this receptor is an adult with an advanced solid tumor such as melanoma, head and neck, liver or kidney cancer. The input for sequencing was CD4+ or CD8+ T cells sorted from blood, taken in a trial of the OX40 agonist ivuxolimab. The chain uses TRBV4-3 and TRBJ1-2; D gene unclear. The DNA for the CDR3 is TGCGCCAGCAGCCAAGTTTTGGTAGGGATCAACTATGGCTACACCTTC. Translating it yields CASSQVLVGINYGYTF.